This T cell receptor beta chain was sequenced for a study of regulatory T cells in long-lasting Graves disease. Time point defined: newly diagnosed GD, antithyroid drugs for less than 3 months. With RNA extracted from PBMCs as input, the TCR library was made. This clonotype has at least ten counts. V was clipped by 0 bases and J by 3 bases, with 12 bases between them. CDR1 is DFQATT, CDR2 SNEGSKA, per germline (reference sequence). The CDR3 sequence is 14 residues long. Combining iRepertoire HTBI primers with Arm-PCR of CDR3 regions, the authors built TCR beta libraries. TCRdb called the multiplex PCR reads again in MiXCR, with one record for every CDR3 protein. The table includes 560,000 or so distinct CDR3 sequences, roughly 15% detected once. This same sample was also part of a study on T cells in Graves' hyperthyroidism and ophthalmopathy.

Sequencing was performed on peripheral blood mononuclear cells (PBMCs), taken at new diagnosis, from a patient treated with antithyroid drugs. This chain joins TRBV20-1 and TRBJ2-7; D is perhaps TRBD1 or TRBD2 (6 bases each). This clonotype was obtained from a man aged 18 to 35 with Graves disease. As DNA, the CDR3 is TGCAGTGCTAGAGATGGGGGGCTCGGCTACGAGCAGTACTTC. Residues: CSARDGGLGYEQYF.